These 26 T cell receptor beta chains were all obtained from the same sample, sequenced in a study of T-cell reconstitution after alpha-beta-depleted transplantation in children. Library preparation (for TCRbeta) was performed with unique molecular identifiers. TCRdb called the PCR reads again in MiXCR, with one record for every CDR3 protein. This table holds some 550,000 distinct CDR3 sequences, roughly 23% found once. Sequencing was performed on PBMCs, mostly from graft donor cells, taken 360 days after TCRalphabeta/CD19-depleted stem cell transplant. Receptors were obtained from a boy in the first two years of life who had a stem cell transplant for acute myeloid leukemia, so the T cells may come from the graft donor.

The chain combines TRBV10-3 with TRBJ2-1; D gene ambiguous. The CDR3 is 13 residues long. V dropped 3 bases and J dropped 7 bases, with 10 bases sitting between them. Germline V CDR1 and CDR2: ENHRY, SYGVKD. The CDR3 DNA sequence: TGTGCCATCAGTGAATCCTCTCCGAATGAGCAGTTCTTC. Translating gives CAISESSPNEQFF.

The gene calls are TRBV7-8 and TRBJ2-5; D call uncertain. The CDR3 runs to 14 residues. The V gene's germline CDR1 is SGHVS and CDR2 FQNEAQ. Trimming cost V 6 bases and J 1 base, with 12 bases left between them. The CDR3: CASSAEQIQETQYF. DNA of the CDR3: TGTGCCAGCAGTGCGGAACAGATCCAAGAGACCCAGTACTTC. Using reference TRBV7-8 and TRBJ2-5 for the parts outside the CDR3, the full variable domain is GAGVSQSPRYKVAKRGQDVALRCDPISGHVSLFWYQQALGQGPEFLTYFQNEAQLDKSGLPSDRFFAERPEGSVSTLKIQRTQQEDSAVYLCASSAEQIQETQYFGPGTRLLVL.

There are a few counts of this clonotype. The V call is TRBV6-5, the J call TRBJ1-1, with D perhaps matching TRBD1 (5 bases). The V and J ends lost 2 bases and 4 bases respectively, with 11 bases between them. Germline V gene data show CDR1 as MNHEY and CDR2 as SVGAGI. CDR3 length equals 14 residues. CDR3 sequence: CASSYGAGGTEAFF. CDR3 nucleotides: TGTGCCAGCAGTTACGGGGCGGGCGGCACTGAAGCTTTCTTT.

A note on this clonotype: Mismatch with germline at one junction end may stem from a read error. The chain joins TRBV5-1 to TRBJ2-5; 7 bases fit TRBD2. This CDR3 spans 19 amino acids. The germline V gene encodes CDR1 SGHRS and CDR2 YFSETQ. The DNA of the CDR3 is TGCGCCAGCAGATTGGATCGCCCGTTCTGGCGGGGGAGTCAAGAGACCCAGTACTTC. Its translation: CASRLDRPFWRGSQETQYF.

This clonotype was seen at least ten times. This chain uses TRBV28 with TRBJ1-3; possibly TRBD1 for D (6 bases). Trimming removed 2 bases from V and 2 bases from J, with 13 bases in between. This CDR3 has 16 amino acids. In germline, CDR1 is MDHEN, CDR2 SYDVKM. CDR3 nucleotides: TGTGCCAGCAGTTTAATGACCCAGGGGCCTGGAAACACCATATATTTT. It yields the protein CASSLMTQGPGNTIYF.

The chain recombines TRBV6-5 with TRBJ2-3, with D unresolved. This CDR3 spans 14 amino acids. Trimming pared 2 bases from V and 2 bases from J, leaving 8 bases between. CDR1 is MNHEY, CDR2 SVGAGI, per germline. The CDR3 protein is CASSYRLPTDTQYF. Written as DNA, the CDR3 is TGTGCCAGCAGTTACCGGCTTCCCACAGATACGCAGTATTTT.

This sequence joins TRBV29-1 and TRBJ2-3, with a tentative D call TRBD2 (6 bases). Germline V gene sequence: CDR1 SQVTM, CDR2 ANQGSEA. The CDR3 contains 14 residues. The CDR3 here is CGAGTRLIPDTQYF. The DNA of the CDR3 is TGCGGCGCGGGGACCCGACTTATCCCAGATACGCAGTATTTT.

The rearrangement joins TRBV5-6 to TRBJ2-7, with D uncertain. The V gene's germline CDR1 is SGHDT and CDR2 YYEEEE. V was shortened by 0 bases and J by 5 bases, with 15 bases between the two germline ends. The CDR3 spans 15 residues. The CDR3 DNA reads TGTGCCAGCAGCTTGGAAGAGTCCCGCGGCGACGAGCAGTACTTC. This translates into CASSLEESRGDEQYF.

This clonotype has a count of ten or more. The gene calls are TRBV5-6 and TRBJ2-7, with a tentative D call TRBD2 (6 bases). The CDR3 consists of 15 residues. With 0 bases removed from V and 4 bases from J, the gap between germline ends came to 14 bases. Germline CDR1 and CDR2: SGHDT and YYEEEE. CDR3 bases: TGTGCCAGCAGCTTGGAGGGACTGGACCAATACGAGCAGTACGTC. Encoded protein: CASSLEGLDQYEQYV.

The chain links TRBV6-4 to TRBJ2-5, with TRBD2 as a possible D gene (6 bases). The CDR3 has 18 residues. V was cut by 11 bases and J by 1 base, with 29 bases left in between. The germline gives CDR1 MRHNA, CDR2 SNTAGT. This chain's CDR3 is CAFSQPGRAGLPQETQYF. CDR3 coding DNA: TGTGCCTTCAGTCAACCTGGGCGAGCGGGCCTACCCCAAGAGACCCAGTACTTC.

The table lists this clonotype with many counts. The chain links TRBV27 to TRBJ1-5; the D is unclear. V gave up 5 bases and J gave up 4 bases, with 18 bases separating them. Germline assignment: CDR1 MNHEY and CDR2 SMNVEV (reference sequence). The length of the CDR3 is 16 residues. The CDR3 is CASSPHQVLENQPQHF. In nucleotides, the CDR3 is TGTGCCAGCAGTCCGCACCAGGTGCTGGAGAATCAGCCCCAGCATTTT.

This clonotype was detected only a few times. The rearrangement uses TRBV29-1 and TRBJ1-1, with a tentative D call TRBD1 (6 bases). The CDR3 sequence is 15 residues long. The V and J ends lost 3 bases and 1 base respectively, with 15 bases between them. CDR1 is SQVTM and CDR2 is ANQGSEA in the germline V gene. This chain's CDR3 is CSVDVGGAGNTEAFF. The CDR3 DNA reads TGCAGCGTTGATGTGGGGGGGGCTGGGAACACTGAAGCTTTCTTT.

The chain uses TRBV12-3 or TRBV12-4 and TRBJ2-3, with a tentative D call TRBD2 (6 bases). V dropped 5 bases and J dropped 4 bases, with 10 bases sitting between them. The CDR3 runs to 13 residues. CDR3 sequence: CASSTRLADTQYF. The CDR3 DNA follows: TGTGCCAGCAGTACCAGACTAGCAGATACGCAGTATTTT.

This clonotype was observed a handful of times. The chain recombines TRBV12-3 or TRBV12-4 with TRBJ2-3; 8 nucleotides line up with TRBD1. Trimming cost V 0 bases and J 7 bases; bases outside gene matches: 6. The CDR3 has 15 amino acids. CDR3 residues: CASSLAPDRVYTQYF. In DNA form, the CDR3 reads TGTGCCAGCAGTTTAGCGCCGGACAGGGTATATACGCAGTATTTT.

This clonotype was seen repeatedly, ten times or more. J is TRBJ2-5 and V is TRBV20-1, with D unresolved. The V end was cut by 0 bases, the J end by 3 bases, with 2 bases between. Germline assignment: CDR1 DFQATT and CDR2 SNEGSKA (reference sequence). The CDR3 consists of 11 residues. DNA for the CDR3: TGCAGTGCTAGAGAGGAAGAGACCCAGTACTTC. It is translated as CSAREEETQYF.

The J gene is TRBJ2-1, the V gene TRBV20-1, with D maybe TRBD2 (6 bases). Germline V gene lookup returns CDR1 DFQATT and CDR2 SNEGSKA (reference sequence). With 3 bases removed from V and 8 bases from J, the gap between germline ends came to 17 bases. This CDR3 is 14 amino acids long. The CDR3 loop is CSASLGTEIDEQFF. In DNA form, the CDR3 reads TGCAGTGCTAGCCTGGGGACTGAAATCGATGAGCAGTTCTTC.

At least ten counts were recorded for this clonotype. The chain joins TRBV6-2 or TRBV6-3 to TRBJ2-7; 9 bases match TRBD1. The ends lost 2 bases at V and 7 bases at J; junction bases unmatched: 3. Germline CDR1 MNHEY, CDR2 SVGEGT. CDR3 length: 13 residues. This chain's CDR3 is CASSYGTGNEQYF. For the CDR3, the DNA is TGTGCCAGCAGTTACGGGACAGGGAATGAGCAGTACTTC.

The table lists this clonotype with a few counts. V usage is TRBV28 and J usage is TRBJ2-7; a weak D match, TRBD1 (5 bases). This CDR3 is 12 amino acids long. The V end was cut by 7 bases, the J end by 2 bases, with 9 bases between. Germline values: CDR1 MDHEN, CDR2 SYDVKM. The CDR3 DNA sequence: TGTGCCAGCAACAGGCCGACCTACGAGCAGTACGTC. Protein sequence: CASNRPTYEQYV.

This clonotype was picked up many times. The chain joins TRBV11-2 to TRBJ2-7, with a weak D call TRBD1 (5 bases). V was clipped by 0 bases and J by 3 bases, with 12 bases between them. Germline V gene data show CDR1 as SGHAT and CDR2 as FQNNGV. CDR3 length: 15 residues. DNA of the CDR3: TGTGCCAGCAGCTTAGATCTAGACAGAGGCTACGAGCAGTACTTC. Amino acids: CASSLDLDRGYEQYF.

The chain couples TRBV5-5 to TRBJ1-2; possible D gene TRBD1, 5 bases. The V end lost 5 bases, the J end lost 5 bases, and 16 bases lay between the germline ends. CDR3 length equals 14 residues. CDR1 and CDR2 from the germline V gene are SGHKS and YYEKEE (reference sequence). The CDR3 coding sequence is TGTGCCAGCAGATTACAGGACGGAAAGTATGGCTACACCTTC. This gives the protein CASRLQDGKYGYTF.

This clonotype was observed a handful of times. This chain links TRBV12-3 or TRBV12-4 with TRBJ2-7; D might be TRBD1 or TRBD2, each matching 5 bases. V gave up 9 bases and J gave up 6 bases, with 12 bases separating them. CDR3 length: 11 amino acids. The CDR3 DNA follows: TGTGCCAGTCGAGGGGTGGGCGAGCAGTACGTC. Translated, it gives CASRGVGEQYV.

This chain links TRBV20-1 with TRBJ2-5, with 12 nucleotides matching TRBD2. The CDR3 consists of 18 residues. The germline V gene has CDR1 DFQATT and CDR2 SNEGSKA (reference sequence). Trimming cost V 1 base and J 2 bases; bases outside gene matches: 11. CDR3 region: CSARVYKTSGRRQETQYF. CDR3 sequence (DNA): TGCAGTGCTAGAGTCTATAAAACTAGCGGGAGGCGGCAAGAGACCCAGTACTTC.

This clonotype appeared many times. The chain combines TRBV5-1 with TRBJ2-7; D gene uncertain. The CDR3 consists of 12 residues. The V gene lost 0 bases and the J gene lost 5 bases, with 6 bases spanning the gap. Germline CDR1 reads SGHRS; CDR2 reads YFSETQ. The CDR3 protein is CASSLEENEQYF. CDR3 bases: TGCGCCAGCAGCTTGGAAGAGAACGAGCAGTACTTC.

The CDR3 here is CASSLSYPGELFF. In DNA, the CDR3 is TGTGCCAGCAGCCTCTCCTATCCCGGGGAGCTGTTTTTT. V gene TRBV11-2 combines with J gene TRBJ2-2; D gene uncertain. The V gene lost 5 bases and the J gene lost 6 bases, with 10 bases spanning the gap. Germline V lookup: CDR1 SGHAT, CDR2 FQNNGV. The CDR3 sequence is 13 residues long.

This clonotype showed up many times. The V gene is TRBV29-1, the J gene TRBJ2-3; TRBD2 agrees at 7 bases. Germline loops: CDR1 SQVTM, CDR2 ANQGSEA. This CDR3 spans 14 amino acids. V was pared by 5 bases and J by 2 bases, with 7 bases of the junction left unmatched. The chain's CDR3 is CSVLREGSTDTQYF. The CDR3 DNA follows: TGCAGCGTTCTAAGGGAGGGGTCCACAGATACGCAGTATTTT.

The chain employs TRBV4-2 and TRBJ2-3; TRBD1 might be the D (5 bases). V was trimmed by 3 bases and J by 2 bases, leaving 18 bases between them. The CDR3 runs 17 residues. The V gene's germline CDR1 is LGHNA and CDR2 YNFKEQ. The CDR3 reads CASSHLAVGPNTDTQYF. The CDR3 DNA sequence: TGTGCCAGCAGCCACCTCGCAGTGGGGCCGAACACAGATACGCAGTATTTT.